The 13 T cell receptor beta chains below were found in one sample sequenced in a study of blood T cell repertoires in COVID-19. The repertoire was sequenced with immunoSEQ multiplex PCR; TCRdb's copy has only in-frame clones and lacks some. The sample lists about 260,000 clones; under 90% were seen once. Material for sequencing was PBMCs or T cells enriched from blood (not recorded which). The origin of the receptors is a man aged 30 to 45 with acute COVID-19.

The CDR3: CASSQFTGFTGELFF. CDR3 coding DNA: TGCGCCAGCAGCCAATTCACAGGGTTCACCGGGGAGCTGTTTTTT. The chain recombines TRBV4-3 with TRBJ2-2; perhaps TRBD1 as D (6 bases). Germline V lookup: CDR1 LGHNA, CDR2 YSLEER. The CDR3 is made up of 15 amino acids. V lost 2 bases and J lost 4, with 11 bases in between.

J is TRBJ1-4 and V is TRBV25-1; 7 bases are a match to TRBD1. CDR3 size: 17 residues. Germline values: CDR1 MGHDK, CDR2 SYGVNS. The V segment lost 4 bases and the J segment 6 bases; nucleotides outside the gene matches: 14. The CDR3 nucleotides read TGTGCCAGCAGTGGGGGGTCCACCGGGACAGCGGATGAAAAACTGTTTTTT. It yields the protein CASSGGSTGTADEKLFF.

This chain joins TRBV27 and TRBJ2-3, with TRBD1 identical over 8 bases. CDR1 MNHEY and CDR2 SMNVEV come from the germline V gene (reference sequence). The CDR3 sequence is 16 residues long. V gave up 5 bases and J gave up 3 bases; unmatched junction bases: 10. The CDR3 sequence is CASSTIPGQGTDTQYF. CDR3 DNA: TGTGCCAGCAGTACTATCCCCGGACAGGGAACAGATACGCAGTATTTT.

The V gene is TRBV6-2 or TRBV6-3, the J gene TRBJ1-4; D might be TRBD1 (5 bases). V dropped 5 bases and J dropped 5 bases, with 15 bases sitting between them. The V gene's germline CDR1 is MNHEY and CDR2 SVGEGT. The CDR3 extends over 15 amino acids. The CDR3 loop is CASSAGGANNEKLFF. CDR3 DNA: TGTGCCAGCAGTGCCGGCGGGGCGAACAATGAAAAACTGTTTTTT.

The chain joins TRBV5-4 to TRBJ1-3; D might be TRBD1 (6 bases). Germline V gene sequence: CDR1 SGHNT, CDR2 YYREEE (reference sequence). Trimming took off 4 bases at V and 4 bases at J, with 18 bases between the two ends. The CDR3 has 16 amino acids. Written as DNA, the CDR3 is TGTGCCAGCAGCGCCCCGGGGGCGGGGGTAGGAAACACCATATATTTT. Its translation: CASSAPGAGVGNTIYF.

V usage is TRBV27 and J usage is TRBJ2-3; no firm D call. Per germline, CDR1 MNHEY and CDR2 SMNVEV (reference sequence). The CDR3 has 14 amino acids. Trimming removed 6 bases from V and 6 bases from J, with 16 bases in between. In DNA form, the CDR3 reads TGTGCCAGCAGGCAGGTCGGCCCCCCGGATACGCAGTATTTT. Protein sequence: CASRQVGPPDTQYF.

The CDR3 DNA reads TGTGCCACCAGTGAGCCCAGGGCCGGGGCCAACGTCCTGACTTTC. This encodes CATSEPRAGANVLTF. The genes are TRBV24-1 and TRBJ2-6; D is possibly TRBD1 (5 bases). The length of the CDR3 is 15 residues. Germline loops: CDR1 KGHDR, CDR2 SFDVKD. V gave up 4 bases and J gave up 4 bases, with 10 bases separating them.

The rearrangement links TRBV28 to TRBJ1-1, with TRBD1 as a possible D gene (6 bases). The CDR3 has 13 residues. Trimming took 6 bases from V and 2 from J, leaving 10 bases between them. Germline V gene lookup returns CDR1 MDHEN and CDR2 SYDVKM. The CDR3 nucleotides are TGTGCCAGCAGCCGACAGGCAAACACTGAAGCTTTCTTT. This gives the protein CASSRQANTEAFF.

The CDR3 region is CATSEPVAGANTGELFF. DNA of the CDR3: TGTGCCACCAGTGAACCCGTGGCAGGGGCGAACACCGGGGAGCTGTTTTTT. The genes are TRBV24-1 and TRBJ2-2; the D gene is possibly TRBD1 (6 bases). Trimming shortened V by 4 bases and J by 0 bases, and 14 bases separated the two germline ends. Germline V gene lookup returns CDR1 KGHDR and CDR2 SFDVKD. The CDR3 has 17 amino acids.

The chain has TRBV6-5 and TRBJ2-2, with TRBD2 matching over 8 bases. V lost 2 bases, J lost 5 bases, and 1 base stayed unmatched. Germline loops: CDR1 MNHEY, CDR2 SVGAGI. The CDR3 extends over 14 amino acids. CDR3 loop: CASSYAGGTGELFF. The CDR3 DNA sequence: TGTGCCAGCAGTTACGCGGGGGGAACCGGGGAGCTGTTTTTT.

The rearrangement uses TRBV24-1 and TRBJ2-1; D unresolved. The CDR3 is 17 amino acids. Germline V gene data show CDR1 as KGHDR and CDR2 as SFDVKD. Trimming shortened V by 2 bases and J by 5 bases, and 18 bases separated the two germline ends. This CDR3 is CATSDSRTRLANNEQFF. Written as DNA, the CDR3 is TGTGCCACCAGTGATTCACGTACGAGATTAGCTAACAATGAGCAGTTCTTC.

The chain employs TRBV3-1 (or the pseudogene TRBV3-2) and TRBJ1-3, with D possibly being TRBD1 (5 bases). V lost 1 base and J 4 bases, leaving 11 bases between the germline ends. Looked up from germline, CDR1 is LGHDT and CDR2 is YNNKEL (reference sequence). The CDR3 spans 15 residues. This CDR3 is CASSQVGGRGNTIYF. The CDR3 DNA reads as TGTGCCAGCAGCCAAGTCGGGGGGAGAGGAAACACCATATATTTT.

The chain recombines TRBV3-1 (or the pseudogene TRBV3-2) with TRBJ2-7; tentative D call: TRBD2 (5 bases). Between the trimmed V and J ends, which lost 4 bases and 3 bases, there was a span of 10 bases. The CDR3 spans 13 residues. Germline loops: CDR1 LGHDT, CDR2 YNNKEL (reference sequence). CDR3 residues: CASSPGINYEQYV. The CDR3 nucleotides read TGTGCCAGCAGCCCCGGGATAAACTACGAGCAGTACGTC.